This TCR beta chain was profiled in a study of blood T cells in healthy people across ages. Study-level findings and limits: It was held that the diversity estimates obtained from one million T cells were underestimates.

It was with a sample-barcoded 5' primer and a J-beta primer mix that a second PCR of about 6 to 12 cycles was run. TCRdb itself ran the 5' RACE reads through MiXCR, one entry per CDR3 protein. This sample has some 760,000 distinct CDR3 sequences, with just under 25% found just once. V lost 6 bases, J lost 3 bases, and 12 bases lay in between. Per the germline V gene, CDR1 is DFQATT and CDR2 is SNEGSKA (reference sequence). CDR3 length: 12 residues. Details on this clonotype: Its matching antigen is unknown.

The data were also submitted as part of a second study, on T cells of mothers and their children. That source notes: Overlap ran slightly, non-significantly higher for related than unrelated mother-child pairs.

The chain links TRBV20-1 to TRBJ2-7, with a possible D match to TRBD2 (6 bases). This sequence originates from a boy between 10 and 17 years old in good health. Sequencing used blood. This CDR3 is CSAWDSGYEQYF. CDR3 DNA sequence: TGCAGTGCCTGGGACTCCGGCTACGAGCAGTACTTC.